The 17 T cell receptor beta chains below were found in one sample sequenced in a study of shared clonotypes between healthy human individuals. Naive CD8 isolation took CD45RO-negative cells positively selected for CCR7 and excluded terminally differentiated effector memory CD45RA+ cells. Method: immunoSEQ multiplex PCR; TCRdb's copy keeps in-frame clones and lacks some. This sample has fewer than 700,000 clones, with around 96% found just once. Sequencing was performed on naive CD8+ T cells sorted from blood. These TCRs come from a woman in her 30s in good health.

This clone was recorded once. The DNA of the CDR3 is TGTGCCAGCAGCACCCGGGACATCAAGTCCGAGCAGTACTTC. Translation gives CASSTRDIKSEQYF. This chain links TRBV11-2 with TRBJ2-7; perhaps TRBD1 as D (6 bases). Germline V gives CDR1 SGHAT, CDR2 FQNNGV. CDR3 length: 14 amino acids. With 5 bases removed from V and 6 bases from J, the gap between germline ends came to 17 bases.

The V gene is TRBV15, the J gene TRBJ2-7; TRBD2 matches at 14 bases. Germline values: CDR1 LNHNV, CDR2 YYDKDF (reference sequence). There are 16 residues in the CDR3. V lost 5 bases, J lost 3 bases, and 6 bases stayed unmatched. CDR3: CATSAGTSGGRYEQYF. CDR3 nucleotides: TGTGCCACCAGCGCCGGGACTAGCGGGGGCCGCTACGAGCAGTACTTC.

Details on this clone: Different DNA sequences within this sample yield the same CDR3. This sequence joins TRBV9 and TRBJ2-1, with 8 bases fitting TRBD2. Germline-derived CDR1 and CDR2 are SGDLS and YYNGEE. V lost 0 bases to trimming and J lost 7 bases; unmatched junction nucleotides: 3. The CDR3 covers 14 residues. CDR3 bases: TGTGCCAGCAGCGTAGCGGGAGGGGCAAATGAGCAGTTCTTC. It codes for CASSVAGGANEQFF.

This chain joins TRBV5-4 and TRBJ1-4; D is ambiguous. The V end lost 4 bases, the J end lost 0 bases, and 10 bases lay between the germline ends. Looked up from germline, CDR1 is SGHNT and CDR2 is YYREEE (reference sequence). The CDR3 is made up of 15 amino acids. The CDR3 is CASSEDRATNEKLFF. CDR3 bases: TGTGCCAGCAGCGAGGATAGAGCAACTAATGAAAAACTGTTTTTT.

The chain employs TRBV2 and TRBJ1-5, with 11 bases that match TRBD1. J lost 1 base, V lost 7 bases, and 9 bases had no gene match. The CDR3 totals 17 residues. Germline V gene sequence: CDR1 SNHLY, CDR2 FYNNEI. The CDR3: CASMAYGTGGSNQPQHF. In DNA form, the CDR3 reads TGTGCCAGCATGGCTTACGGGACAGGGGGAAGCAATCAGCCCCAGCATTTT.

In this sample, this clone turned up once. The CDR3 here is CASSPHLETQYF. CDR3 bases: TGTGCCAGCAGTCCCCACTTGGAGACGCAGTATTTT. The rearrangement uses TRBV28 and TRBJ2-3; D is uncertain. The V end was cut by 5 bases, the J end by 9 bases, with 12 bases between. Germline V gives CDR1 MDHEN, CDR2 SYDVKM. The CDR3 spans 12 residues.

V usage is TRBV5-1 and J usage is TRBJ1-5; TRBD1 might be the D (6 bases). V was cut by 6 bases and J by 9 bases, with 25 bases left in between. Looked up from germline, CDR1 is SGHRS and CDR2 is YFSETQ. This CDR3 region has 16 residues. This CDR3 is CASNKTDRPGIVPQHF. The DNA of the CDR3 is TGCGCCAGCAACAAAACCGACAGGCCCGGCATCGTGCCCCAGCATTTT.

J is TRBJ2-1 and V is TRBV7-6; TRBD2 aligns across 9 bases. The CDR3 extends over 14 amino acids. The germline CDR1 and CDR2 sequences are SGHVS and FNYEAQ. The V and J ends lost 3 bases and 9 bases, in that order; junction bases with no gene match: 6. The CDR3 sequence: CASSFSLREGEQFF. The CDR3 DNA reads as TGTGCCAGCAGCTTTTCTTTGCGGGAGGGTGAGCAGTTCTTC.

The chain combines TRBV27 with TRBJ1-2; D uncertain. The CDR3 extends over 14 amino acids. The V end lost 1 base, the J end lost 8 bases, and 14 bases lay between the germline ends. Germline loops: CDR1 MNHEY, CDR2 SMNVEV (reference sequence). The CDR3 sequence is CASSLFPGVGGYTF. CDR3 sequence (DNA): TGTGCCAGCAGTTTATTCCCCGGGGTCGGCGGCTACACCTTC.

V usage is TRBV27 and J usage is TRBJ2-7, with TRBD2 matching over 7 bases. V dropped 3 bases and J dropped 7; count of bases not matched to a gene: 12. This CDR3 spans 15 amino acids. CDR1 is MNHEY, CDR2 SMNVEV, per germline (reference sequence). This chain's CDR3 is CASSLLGGRTGEQYF. The CDR3 DNA reads as TGTGCCAGCAGTTTGCTCGGGGGGAGAACGGGAGAGCAGTACTTC.

The chain combines TRBV5-6 with TRBJ2-3; TRBD1 matches at 7 bases. Germline V CDR1 and CDR2: SGHDT, YYEEEE. This CDR3 spans 14 amino acids. V lost 7 bases to trimming and J lost 2 bases; unmatched junction nucleotides: 7. The CDR3 sequence: CASGGRGITDTQYF. The CDR3 region has the DNA TGTGCCAGCGGTGGCAGGGGGATCACAGATACGCAGTATTTT.

In this sample, this clone turned up once. The chain joins TRBV10-1 to TRBJ2-1, with D hard to call. Trimming took 7 bases from V and 2 from J, leaving 9 bases between them. The CDR3 covers 13 residues. Looked up from germline, CDR1 is WNHNN and CDR2 is SYGVQD (reference sequence). CDR3 nucleotide sequence: TGCGCCAGCAAAGCGCCTACCTACAATGAGCAGTTCTTC. As protein: CASKAPTYNEQFF.

The chain is built from TRBV27 and TRBJ2-1; 9 nucleotides agree with TRBD2. From germline, CDR1 is MNHEY and CDR2 SMNVEV (reference sequence). Germline trimming cut 5 bases from V and 0 bases from J; bases unmatched to any gene: 8. This CDR3 region has 17 residues. The CDR3 here is CASSGVLAGSSYNEQFF. CDR3 coding DNA: TGTGCCAGCAGTGGTGTCCTAGCGGGAAGCTCCTACAATGAGCAGTTCTTC.

The chain joins TRBV4-1 to TRBJ1-5, with a possible D match to TRBD1 (5 bases). The CDR3 consists of 18 residues. Germline assignment: CDR1 MGHRA and CDR2 YSYEKL. Between the trimmed V and J ends, which lost 1 base and 3 bases, there was a span of 19 bases. The CDR3 nucleotides read TGCGCCAGCAGCCAAGTAGTGACGACCTCGACAGTCAATCAGCCCCAGCATTTT. It translates to CASSQVVTTSTVNQPQHF.

This clone was counted once. V and J are TRBV7-8 and TRBJ2-1; TRBD1 matches at 9 bases. V was pared by 5 bases and J by 4 bases, with 12 bases of the junction left unmatched. The CDR3 is 17 amino acids. Germline V gene data show CDR1 as SGHVS and CDR2 as FQNEAQ. The CDR3 sequence is CASSAPGTGGVYNEQFF. DNA of the CDR3: TGTGCCAGCAGCGCCCCGGGTACAGGGGGCGTATACAATGAGCAGTTCTTC.

The J gene is TRBJ1-3, the V gene TRBV6-1; D gene unclear. CDR3 length: 11 residues. The V end lost 7 bases, the J end lost 9 bases, and 10 bases lay between the germline ends. Per germline, CDR1 MNHNS and CDR2 SASEGT. The CDR3, as DNA: TGTGCCAGCACAGAGACGGGCACCATATATTTT. Translated: CASTETGTIYF.

On this clone: This specimen includes other DNA sequences encoding the same CDR3. The chain joins TRBV5-1 to TRBJ2-7; D may be TRBD1 (5 bases). The CDR3 totals 13 residues. Looked up from germline, CDR1 is SGHRS and CDR2 is YFSETQ. The V and J ends lost 2 bases and 2 bases respectively, with 8 bases between them. CDR3 DNA: TGCGCCAGCAGCTTAAGGGGCGCCTACGAGCAGTACTTC. It encodes CASSLRGAYEQYF.